This T cell receptor (beta chain) comes out of a study of CD8+ T cells in alopecia areata. The ends were cut back, 0 bases at V and 3 bases at J, with 9 bases in the middle. This CDR3 has 14 residues. Germline V gene data show CDR1 as MGHRA and CDR2 as YSYEKL. cDNA reverse transcribed from extracted RNA served as the sequencing template. Sequencing was performed with immunoSEQ multiplex PCR; in TCRdb, only in-frame clones are kept and a portion is missing. Counted here are 98,000 or so clones, roughly 55% occurring once; the ten biggest clones make up approximately 23%. General study results and limits: Clonality exceeded that of normal scalp in lesional scalp, most notably in alopecia totalis/universalis.

Turning to this clone: What it binds is unknown.

The study team obtained lesional scalp punch biopsies and peripheral blood from alopecia areata patients. Cell sorting on a FACSAria was used to separate CD4+ and CD8+ T cells from the PBMCs. The material sequenced was NKG2D-low CD8+ T cells sorted from blood. The rearrangement links TRBV4-1 to TRBJ2-7; D is uncertain. The receptor was derived from a human donor with alopecia areata. The CDR3 DNA reads as TGCGCCAGCAGCCAAGAAAGGGCCGGCTACGAGCAGTACTTC. This gives the protein CASSQERAGYEQYF.